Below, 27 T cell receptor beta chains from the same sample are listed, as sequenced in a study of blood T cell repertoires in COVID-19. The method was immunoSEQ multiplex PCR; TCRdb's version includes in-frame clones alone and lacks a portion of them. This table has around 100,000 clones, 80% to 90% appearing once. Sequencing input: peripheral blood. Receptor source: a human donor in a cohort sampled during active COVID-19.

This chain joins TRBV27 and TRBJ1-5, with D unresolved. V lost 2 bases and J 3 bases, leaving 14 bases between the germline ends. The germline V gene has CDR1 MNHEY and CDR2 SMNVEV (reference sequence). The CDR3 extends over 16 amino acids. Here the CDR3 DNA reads TGTGCCAGCAGTTTAAGGTGGGAGGGTTTCAATCAGCCCCAGCATTTT. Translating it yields CASSLRWEGFNQPQHF.

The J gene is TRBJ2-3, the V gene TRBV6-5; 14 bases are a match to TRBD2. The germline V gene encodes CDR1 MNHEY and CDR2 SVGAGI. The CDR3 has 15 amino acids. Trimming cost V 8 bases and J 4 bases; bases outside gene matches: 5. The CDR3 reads CASAQGLAGADTQYF. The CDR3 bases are TGTGCCAGCGCCCAGGGACTAGCGGGAGCAGATACGCAGTATTTT.

In DNA form, the CDR3 reads TGTGCCAGCAGCTTTTCGGCGGGAGGCCAAGCGGATACGCAGTATTTT. Translating it yields CASSFSAGGQADTQYF. The chain is built from TRBV7-3 and TRBJ2-3; TRBD2 aligns across 8 bases. Germline V gene lookup returns CDR1 SGHTA and CDR2 FQGTGA. V lost 3 bases to trimming and J lost 6 bases; unmatched junction nucleotides: 11. The CDR3 consists of 16 residues.

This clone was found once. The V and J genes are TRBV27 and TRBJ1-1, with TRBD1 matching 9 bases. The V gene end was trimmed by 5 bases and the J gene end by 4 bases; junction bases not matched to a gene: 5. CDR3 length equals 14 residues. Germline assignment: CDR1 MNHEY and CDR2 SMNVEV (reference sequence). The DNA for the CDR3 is TGTGCCAGCAGTGCGACAGGGGGAGGCACTGAAGCTTTCTTT. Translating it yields CASSATGGGTEAFF.

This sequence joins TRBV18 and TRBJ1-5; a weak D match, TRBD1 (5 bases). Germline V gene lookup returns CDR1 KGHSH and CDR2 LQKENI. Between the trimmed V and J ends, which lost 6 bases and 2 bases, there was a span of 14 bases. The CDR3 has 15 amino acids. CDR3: CASSISGGRNQPQHF. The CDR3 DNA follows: TGTGCCAGCTCGATCTCCGGGGGTCGCAATCAGCCCCAGCATTTT.

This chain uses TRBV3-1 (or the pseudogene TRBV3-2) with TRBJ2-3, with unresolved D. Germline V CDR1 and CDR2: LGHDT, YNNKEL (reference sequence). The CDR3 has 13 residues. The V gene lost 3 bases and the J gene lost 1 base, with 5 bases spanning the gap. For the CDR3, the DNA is TGTGCCAGCAGCCACCGGGGCACAGATACGCAGTATTTT. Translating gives CASSHRGTDTQYF.

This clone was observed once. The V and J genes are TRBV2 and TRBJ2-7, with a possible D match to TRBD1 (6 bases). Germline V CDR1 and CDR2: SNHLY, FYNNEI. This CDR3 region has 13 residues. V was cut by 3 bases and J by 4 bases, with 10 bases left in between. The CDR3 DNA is TGTGCCAGCAGTGACAACAGGGAATACGAGCAGTACTTC. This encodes CASSDNREYEQYF.

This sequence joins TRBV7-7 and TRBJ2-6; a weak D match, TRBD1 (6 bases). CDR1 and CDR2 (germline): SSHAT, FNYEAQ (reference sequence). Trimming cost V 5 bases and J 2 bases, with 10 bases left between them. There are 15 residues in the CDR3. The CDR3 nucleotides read TGTGCCAGCAGCGCAGGGGTCCCTGGGGCCAACGTCCTGACTTTC. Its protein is CASSAGVPGANVLTF.

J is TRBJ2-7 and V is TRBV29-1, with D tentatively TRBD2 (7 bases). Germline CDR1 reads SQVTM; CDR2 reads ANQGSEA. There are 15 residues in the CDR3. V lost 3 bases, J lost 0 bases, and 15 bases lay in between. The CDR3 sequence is CSVDTGRGISYEQYF. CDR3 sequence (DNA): TGCAGCGTTGATACGGGGAGGGGGATCTCCTACGAGCAGTACTTC.

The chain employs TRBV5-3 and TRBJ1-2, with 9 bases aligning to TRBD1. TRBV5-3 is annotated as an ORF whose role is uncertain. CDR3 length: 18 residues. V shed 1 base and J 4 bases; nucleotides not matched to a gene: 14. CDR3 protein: CARSLHPGQGRWAYGYTF. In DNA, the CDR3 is TGTGCCAGAAGCTTGCACCCGGGACAGGGTCGATGGGCCTATGGCTACACCTTC.

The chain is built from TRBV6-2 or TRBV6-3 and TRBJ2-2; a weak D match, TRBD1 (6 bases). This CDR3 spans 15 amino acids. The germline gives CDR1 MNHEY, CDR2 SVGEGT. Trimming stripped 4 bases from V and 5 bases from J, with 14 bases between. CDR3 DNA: TGTGCCAGCAGTTCGACAGGCTGGGGAACCGGGGAGCTGTTTTTT. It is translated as CASSSTGWGTGELFF.

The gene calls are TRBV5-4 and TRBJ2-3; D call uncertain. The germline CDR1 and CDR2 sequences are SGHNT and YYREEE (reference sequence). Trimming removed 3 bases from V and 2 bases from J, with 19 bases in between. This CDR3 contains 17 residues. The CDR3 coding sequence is TGTGCCAGCAGCTACAGAATACAGCCCCGGAACACAGATACGCAGTATTTT. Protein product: CASSYRIQPRNTDTQYF. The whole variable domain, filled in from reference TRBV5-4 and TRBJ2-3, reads ETGVTQSPTHLIKTRGQQVTLRCSSQSGHNTVSWYQQALGQGPQFIFQYYREEENGRGNFPPRFSGLQFPNYSSELNVNALELDDSALYLCASSYRIQPRNTDTQYFGPGTRLTVL.

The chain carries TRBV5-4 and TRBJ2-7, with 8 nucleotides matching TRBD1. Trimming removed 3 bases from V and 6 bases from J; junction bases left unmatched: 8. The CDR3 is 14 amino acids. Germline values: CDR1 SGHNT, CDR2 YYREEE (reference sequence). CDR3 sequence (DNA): TGTGCCAGCAGCTCGCAGGACAGGGAATCCGAGCAGTACTTC. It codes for CASSSQDRESEQYF. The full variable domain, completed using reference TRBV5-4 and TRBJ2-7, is ETGVTQSPTHLIKTRGQQVTLRCSSQSGHNTVSWYQQALGQGPQFIFQYYREEENGRGNFPPRFSGLQFPNYSSELNVNALELDDSALYLCASSSQDRESEQYFGPGTRLTVT.

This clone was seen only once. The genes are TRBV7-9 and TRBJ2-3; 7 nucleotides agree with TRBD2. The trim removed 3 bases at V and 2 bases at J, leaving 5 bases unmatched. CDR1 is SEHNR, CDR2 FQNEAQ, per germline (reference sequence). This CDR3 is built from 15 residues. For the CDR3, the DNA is TGTGCCAGCAGCTTCGGGCTAGCGGTCACAGATACGCAGTATTTT. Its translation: CASSFGLAVTDTQYF.

CDR3 bases: TGTGCCAGCAGCTTTGGAGGGGTCTACGAGCAGTACTTC. Protein sequence: CASSFGGVYEQYF. The rearrangement joins TRBV7-9 to TRBJ2-7; possible D gene TRBD2, 6 bases. From germline, CDR1 is SEHNR and CDR2 FQNEAQ (reference sequence). Deletions cut 3 bases from V and 3 bases from J, with 9 bases between. CDR3 length: 13 residues.

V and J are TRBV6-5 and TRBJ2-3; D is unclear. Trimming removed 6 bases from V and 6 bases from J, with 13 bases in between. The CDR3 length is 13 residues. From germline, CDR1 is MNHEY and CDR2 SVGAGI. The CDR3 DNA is TGTGCCAGCAGAGATAGCCTGTCGGATACGCAGTATTTT. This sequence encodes CASRDSLSDTQYF.

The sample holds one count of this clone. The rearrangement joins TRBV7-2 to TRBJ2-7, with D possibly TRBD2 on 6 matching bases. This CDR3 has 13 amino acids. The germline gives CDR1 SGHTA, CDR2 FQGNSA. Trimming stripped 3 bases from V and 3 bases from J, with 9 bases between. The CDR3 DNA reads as TGTGCCAGCAGCTTTGAGGGAGGCTACGAGCAGTACTTC. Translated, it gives CASSFEGGYEQYF.

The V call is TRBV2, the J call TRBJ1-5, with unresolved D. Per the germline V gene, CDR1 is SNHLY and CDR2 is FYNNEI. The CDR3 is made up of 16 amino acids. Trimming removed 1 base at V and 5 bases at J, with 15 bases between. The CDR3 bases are TGTGCCAGCAGTGAAGTAAGGCAGGCCGCTTATCAGCCCCAGCATTTT. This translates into CASSEVRQAAYQPQHF.

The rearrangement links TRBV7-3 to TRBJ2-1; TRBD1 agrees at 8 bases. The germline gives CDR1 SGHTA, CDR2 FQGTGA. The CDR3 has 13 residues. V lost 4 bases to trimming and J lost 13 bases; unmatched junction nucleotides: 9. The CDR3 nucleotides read TGTGCCAGCAGCTATGCCACCGGGACAGGACAGTTCTTC. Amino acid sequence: CASSYATGTGQFF.

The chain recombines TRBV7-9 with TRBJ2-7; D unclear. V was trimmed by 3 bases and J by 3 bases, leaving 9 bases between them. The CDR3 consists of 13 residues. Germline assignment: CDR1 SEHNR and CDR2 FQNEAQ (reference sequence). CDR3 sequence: CASSLATRYEQYF. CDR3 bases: TGTGCCAGCAGCTTGGCCACCCGCTACGAGCAGTACTTC.

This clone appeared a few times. This CDR3 is CASTKYGAGGETQYF. CDR3 nucleotides: TGTGCCAGCACCAAGTACGGAGCGGGAGGCGAGACCCAGTACTTC. The rearrangement joins TRBV6-5 to TRBJ2-5, with TRBD2 matching 9 bases. The CDR3 loop spans 15 amino acids. Per the germline V gene, CDR1 is MNHEY and CDR2 is SVGAGI. V trimming: 7 bases; J trimming: 5 bases; junction bases outside the gene matches: 11.

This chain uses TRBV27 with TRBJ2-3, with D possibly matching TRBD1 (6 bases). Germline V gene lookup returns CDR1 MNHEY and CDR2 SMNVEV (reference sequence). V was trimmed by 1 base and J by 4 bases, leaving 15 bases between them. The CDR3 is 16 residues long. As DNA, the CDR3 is TGTGCCAGCAGTTTATATCAGGGGAGTAGCCCAGATACGCAGTATTTT. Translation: CASSLYQGSSPDTQYF.

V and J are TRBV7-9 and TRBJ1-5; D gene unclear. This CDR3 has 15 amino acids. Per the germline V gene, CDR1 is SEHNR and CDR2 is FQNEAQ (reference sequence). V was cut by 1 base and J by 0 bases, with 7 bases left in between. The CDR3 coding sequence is TGTGCCAGCAGCTTAGACGGTTATAGCAATCAGCCCCAGCATTTT. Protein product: CASSLDGYSNQPQHF. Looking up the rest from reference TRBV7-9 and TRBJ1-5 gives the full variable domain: DTGVSQNPRHKITKRGQNVTFRCDPISEHNRLYWYRQTLGQGPEFLTYFQNEAQLEKSRLLSDRFSAERPKGSFSTLEIQRTEQGDSAMYLCASSLDGYSNQPQHFGDGTRLSIL.

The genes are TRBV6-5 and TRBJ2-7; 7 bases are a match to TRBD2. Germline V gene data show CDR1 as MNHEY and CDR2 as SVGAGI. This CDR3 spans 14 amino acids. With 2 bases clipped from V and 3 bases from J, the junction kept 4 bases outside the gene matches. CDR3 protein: CASSYERGLYEQYF. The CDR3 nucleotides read TGTGCCAGCAGTTACGAGCGGGGTCTCTACGAGCAGTACTTC.

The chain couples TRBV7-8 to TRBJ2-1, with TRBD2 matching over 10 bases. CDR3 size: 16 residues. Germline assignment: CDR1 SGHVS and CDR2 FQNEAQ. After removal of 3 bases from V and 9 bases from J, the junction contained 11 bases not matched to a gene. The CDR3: CASSFDMLAGVSEQFF. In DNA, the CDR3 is TGTGCCAGCAGCTTTGATATGCTAGCGGGAGTCAGTGAGCAGTTCTTC.

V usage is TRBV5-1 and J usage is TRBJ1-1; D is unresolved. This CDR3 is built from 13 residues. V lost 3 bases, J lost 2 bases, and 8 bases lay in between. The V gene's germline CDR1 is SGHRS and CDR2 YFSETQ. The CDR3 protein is CASSSQDNTEAFF. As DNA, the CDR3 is TGCGCCAGCAGCTCCCAGGATAACACTGAAGCTTTCTTT.

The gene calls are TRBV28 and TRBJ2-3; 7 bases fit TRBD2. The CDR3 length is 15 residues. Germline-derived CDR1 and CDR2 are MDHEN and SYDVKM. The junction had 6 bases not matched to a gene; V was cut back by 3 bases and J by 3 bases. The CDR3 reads CASSLGGEGTDTQYF. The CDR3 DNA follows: TGTGCCAGCAGTTTGGGGGGGGAAGGGACAGATACGCAGTATTTT.